The sequence of this T cell receptor beta chain was determined in a study of breast tumors, draining lymph nodes, adjacent tissues (dated by TCRdb to the mid-2010s). Regarding the complete study: In breast cancer patients, the study compared the TCR beta repertoires of tumor, adjacent nontumor tissue and axillary lymph nodes. The study was designed to assess the relationships and possible T-cell exchange between tumor, surrounding tissue and draining lymph node repertoires in human breast cancer.

On the study overall, not on this receptor specifically: Tumors showed preferential V and J gene usage, and their T-cell repertoire diversity fell below that of lymph nodes yet above that of nontumor tissue. In luminal-like breast cancer, tumor and nontumor tissue repertoires resembled each other significantly more than in basal-like breast cancer. The data were considered consistent with the idea that most tumor T cells come from the lymph node and then expand in tumor tissue. Rather than being directly demonstrated, the conclusion that tumor T cells originate in lymph nodes was presented as consistent with a hypothesis.

Lymph node samples came from the axillary draining lymph nodes of breast cancer patients. The CDR3 runs 13 amino acids, cysteine and phenylalanine included. Here the CDR3 DNA is all that survives: 39 bases in frame from base 1. CDR1 and CDR2, looked up from the germline V gene, are SNHLY and FYNNEI. Sequenced using an Illumina HiSeq 2000. TCR beta chain libraries were generated by multiplex PCR amplification. High-throughput sequencing was used to analyze the amplified TCR beta chain products. In-frame beta chains were kept once TCRdb had trimmed the public reads at Q25 with fastp and called clones with MiXCR. CDR3 protein sequences are deduplicated, and each keeps its most common genes and DNA. The sample includes 130,000 or so distinct CDR3 sequences, with approximately 32% observed a single time. The ten largest clonotypes hold less than 2.5% of the sample. About this clonotype: The antigen it binds to is not known. The junction departs from the called germline gene at one end, perhaps through a read error.

The V and J segments used are TRBV2 and TRBJ1-2; a weak D assignment points to TRBD1 (5 bases agree). The sequence was collected from a female donor with breast cancer. Some clones in this sample may be carry-over from other donors' samples. Sequenced: axillary lymph node tissue. The sequenced DNA is TGCGCCAGCAGTGTACGGGGGGTCTGTGGCTACACCTTC. Protein translation: CASSVRGVCGYTF.